These 30 T cell receptor beta chains share one sample of origin, sequenced in a study of metastatic and nonmetastatic thyroid tumors. No patient received treatment before thyroid surgery. Through MiXCR, TCRdb re-clonotyped the PCR reads. This table holds about 40,000 clones, around 17% found once. Sequencing was done on a sample of tumor tissue. The receptors come from a female donor with papillary thyroid cancer or a benign thyroid nodule (not recorded which). Some clones in this sample may be carry-over from other donors' samples.

This clone was counted at least ten times. Other DNA sequences in the same sample also yield this CDR3. This chain joins TRBV20-1 and TRBJ2-3; possibly TRBD2 for D (6 bases). V gave up 3 bases and J gave up 0 bases, with 10 bases separating them. The CDR3 extends over 14 amino acids. CDR1 and CDR2 from the germline V gene are DFQATT and SNEGSKA (reference sequence). This CDR3 is CSASGGASTDTQYF. The CDR3 DNA reads TGCAGTGCTAGCGGCGGGGCTAGCACAGATACGCAGTATTTT.

For this clone: This may come from a read error, since a much larger clone is one base off. The rearrangement links TRBV30 to TRBJ2-7; 7 bases are a match to TRBD2. The CDR3 contains 13 residues. The J segment lost 7 bases and the V segment lost 5 bases, leaving 11 bases of the junction unmatched. Germline V gene lookup returns CDR1 GTSNPN and CDR2 SVGIG (reference sequence). The CDR3 here is CAWVRSLGGEQYF. CDR3 nucleotide sequence: TGTGCCTGGGTTCGGTCTCTCGGGGGGGAGCAGTACTTC.

This clone showed up many times. The rearrangement joins TRBV19 to TRBJ1-4; D not certain. The V end lost 3 bases, the J end lost 12 bases, and 14 bases lay between the germline ends. This CDR3 comprises 13 residues. CDR1 LNHDA and CDR2 SQIVND come from the germline V gene (reference sequence). This CDR3 is CASSIGVMNQLFF. CDR3 nucleotides: TGTGCCAGTAGTATTGGGGTGATGAACCAACTGTTTTTT.

This clone showed up many times. The rearrangement uses TRBV6-1 and TRBJ2-2; D gene unclear. V dropped 2 bases and J dropped 0 bases, with 10 bases sitting between them. The CDR3 loop spans 16 amino acids. Germline V gene data show CDR1 as MNHNS and CDR2 as SASEGT. CDR3 region: CASSEFLSPNTGELFF. The CDR3 DNA reads as TGTGCCAGCAGTGAATTCCTTAGCCCGAACACCGGGGAGCTGTTTTTT.

This clone appeared many times. The chain recombines TRBV6-5 with TRBJ1-6; D not certain. This CDR3 has 13 residues. V lost 0 bases to trimming and J lost 9 bases, with 6 bases between them. The germline gives CDR1 MNHEY, CDR2 SVGAGI. The CDR3 region is CASSYSTSSPLHF. In DNA, the CDR3 is TGTGCCAGCAGTTACTCAACCTCTTCACCCCTCCACTTT.

V is TRBV20-1 and J is TRBJ2-7, with TRBD2 as a possible D gene (6 bases). The germline V gene has CDR1 DFQATT and CDR2 SNEGSKA (reference sequence). Trimming left V 0 bases short and J 3 bases short, with 12 bases between. The CDR3 contains 14 residues. Here the CDR3 reads CSARDASVSYEQYF. The DNA for the CDR3 is TGCAGTGCTAGAGATGCTAGCGTTAGCTACGAGCAGTACTTC.

Only a few counts were recorded for this clone. A much larger clonotype is one base distant, so this may be a read error. The same CDR3 also results from other DNA sequences found in this sample. This chain connects TRBV29-1 to TRBJ2-7, with unresolved D. This CDR3 is built from 12 residues. V was trimmed by 4 bases and J by 3 bases, leaving 10 bases between them. Germline loops: CDR1 SQVTM, CDR2 ANQGSEA. CDR3 in DNA: TGCAGCGTTGTCGGACCTATCTACGAGCAGTACTTC. This codes for CSVVGPIYEQYF.

This clone was seen many times. The chain links TRBV19 to TRBJ2-3; 7 positions match TRBD2. This CDR3 is 15 amino acids long. The ends lost 5 bases at V and 2 bases at J; junction bases unmatched: 7. From germline, CDR1 is LNHDA and CDR2 SQIVND (reference sequence). The CDR3 DNA sequence: TGTGCCAGTAGTCCCCGGACTAGACCCACAGATACGCAGTATTTT. This codes for CASSPRTRPTDTQYF.

At least ten counts were recorded for this clone. The chain combines TRBV5-1 with TRBJ2-7; tentatively, D is TRBD1 or TRBD2 (6 bases each). V gave up 0 bases and J gave up 4 bases, with 17 bases separating them. The CDR3 runs to 16 residues. CDR1 is SGHRS, CDR2 YFSETQ, per germline. CDR3 in DNA: TGCGCCAGCAGCTTGGCCGGGGGCCGCCTATCGTACGAGCAGTACTTC. This sequence encodes CASSLAGGRLSYEQYF.

The J gene is TRBJ2-3, the V gene TRBV24-1; D is possibly TRBD2 (5 bases). The length of the CDR3 is 17 residues. From germline, CDR1 is KGHDR and CDR2 SFDVKD. The ends were cut back, 3 bases at V and 4 bases at J, with 19 bases in the middle. CDR3 sequence reads: CATSDPTIGSPPDTQYF. CDR3 DNA: TGTGCCACCAGTGATCCGACTATCGGTAGTCCCCCAGATACGCAGTATTTT.

The chain employs TRBV5-1 and TRBJ2-3, with a tentative D call TRBD1 (6 bases). The V gene lost 1 base and the J gene lost 11 bases, with 17 bases spanning the gap. From germline, CDR1 is SGHRS and CDR2 YFSETQ. The CDR3 spans 14 residues. In DNA form, the CDR3 reads TGCGCCAGCAGCTTGAATGCAGGGGTCTACGAGCAGTATTTT. Translation: CASSLNAGVYEQYF.

By sample share, this clone is medium-sized. V is TRBV11-1 and J is TRBJ2-7; D is undetermined. CDR1 and CDR2 from the germline V gene are SGHAT and FQDESV (reference sequence). The CDR3 sequence is 13 residues long. The V end lost 0 bases, the J end lost 2 bases, and 5 bases lay between the germline ends. The CDR3 DNA reads as TGTGCCAGCAGCTTAGCGCTCGCCTACGAGCAGTACTTC. Protein: CASSLALAYEQYF.

To note about this clone: With a much larger clone just one base away, this may be a read error. Other nucleotide sequences in the sample specify the same CDR3. J is TRBJ2-6 and V is TRBV20-1; maybe TRBD2 (6 bases). Germline V gene data show CDR1 as DFQATT and CDR2 as SNEGSKA (reference sequence). CDR3 length equals 14 residues. CDR3 sequence: CNARRDSGANVLTF. CDR3 bases: TGCAATGCTAGGCGGGACTCTGGGGCTAACGTCCTGACTTTC.

In DNA, the CDR3 is TGTGCCAGCAGTTACTCGATGCCCACCTACGAGCAGTACTTC. Its translation: CASSYSMPTYEQYF. The chain has TRBV6-5 and TRBJ2-7; D gene ambiguous. V dropped 0 bases and J dropped 2 bases, with 8 bases sitting between them. Germline V gene data show CDR1 as MNHEY and CDR2 as SVGAGI. The CDR3 is 14 amino acids.

The sample holds many counts of this clone. Other DNA sequences in this sample translate to the same CDR3. The chain couples TRBV27 to TRBJ2-5; D might be TRBD2 (6 bases). CDR1 is MNHEY, CDR2 SMNVEV, per germline (reference sequence). V lost 3 bases and J lost 2, with 10 bases in between. This CDR3 is built from 14 residues. This CDR3 reads CASSFGRGQETQYF. The CDR3 DNA follows: TGTGCCAGCAGTTTTGGGCGGGGTCAAGAGACCCAGTACTTC.

Regarding this clone: A much larger clone lies one base from this, so it may be a read error. The same CDR3 also results from other DNA sequences found in this sample. The chain is built from TRBV5-5 and TRBJ2-7; 8 nucleotides align to TRBD1. V trimming: 7 bases; J trimming: 0 bases; junction bases outside the gene matches: 6. CDR1 and CDR2 (germline): SGHKS, YYEKEE (reference sequence). The CDR3 runs 14 residues. The DNA of the CDR3 is TGTGCCAGCTCCGACAGGGGCCCCTCCTACGAGCAGTACTTC. Encoded protein: CASSDRGPSYEQYF.

The sample holds many counts of this clone. J is TRBJ1-4 and V is TRBV11-3; possible D gene TRBD1, 5 bases. The CDR3 has 14 amino acids. In germline, CDR1 is SGHNT, CDR2 YENEEA. The V gene lost 3 bases and the J gene lost 5 bases, with 10 bases spanning the gap. The CDR3 nucleotides are TGTGCCAGCAGCTTGGGGACGTCGAATGAAAAACTGTTTTTT. Protein product: CASSLGTSNEKLFF.

The table lists this clone with many counts. The V call is TRBV28, the J call TRBJ2-2; 7 nucleotides align to TRBD1. Germline values: CDR1 MDHEN, CDR2 SYDVKM. V was pared by 6 bases and J by 5 bases, with 15 bases of the junction left unmatched. This CDR3 is built from 17 residues. CDR3 coding DNA: TGTGCCAGCAGCTCCCACAGGGGACAAATTAGAACCGGGGAGCTGTTTTTT. Its translation: CASSSHRGQIRTGELFF.

This clone was found many times. The chain is built from TRBV9 and TRBJ1-3; D is ambiguous. Germline V gene sequence: CDR1 SGDLS, CDR2 YYNGEE. The CDR3 extends over 16 amino acids. V lost 0 bases, J lost 0 bases, and 10 bases lay in between. CDR3 DNA sequence: TGTGCCAGCAGCGTAGGTAAAACAACCTCTGGAAACACCATATATTTT. The encoded protein is CASSVGKTTSGNTIYF.

This clone was counted many times. CDR3 in DNA: TGCAGTGCTAGGCCCAGACAGGCGGGGATATCACCCCTCCACTTT. It encodes CSARPRQAGISPLHF. V and J are TRBV20-1 and TRBJ1-6; D perhaps matches TRBD1 (6 bases). Germline assignment: CDR1 DFQATT and CDR2 SNEGSKA (reference sequence). This CDR3 region has 15 residues. With 3 bases removed from V and 10 bases from J, the gap between germline ends came to 19 bases.

This clone was seen a handful of times. With a much larger clone just one base away, this may be a read error. V and J are TRBV19 and TRBJ2-1, with 12 positions matching TRBD2. The CDR3 length is 16 residues. The ends lost 8 bases at V and 8 bases at J; junction bases unmatched: 13. The V gene's germline CDR1 is LNHDA and CDR2 SQIVND (reference sequence). CDR3 sequence: CASGKRLAGVSDEQFF. CDR3 nucleotides: TGTGCCAGTGGCAAGAGACTAGCGGGAGTTTCTGATGAGCAGTTCTTC.

This clone was seen repeatedly, ten times or more. The genes are TRBV5-1 and TRBJ2-7; unclear D gene. This CDR3 contains 14 residues. In germline, CDR1 is SGHRS, CDR2 YFSETQ. V was clipped by 0 bases and J by 4 bases, with 11 bases between them. The CDR3 sequence is CASSLGHGEYEQYF. CDR3 nucleotides: TGCGCCAGCAGCTTGGGACACGGAGAGTACGAGCAGTACTTC.

In this sample, this clone turned up many times. DNA for the CDR3: TGCAGTGCTAGAGCCACGGGACTAGCGGGCACAGATACGCAGTATTTT. It is translated as CSARATGLAGTDTQYF. V gene TRBV20-1 combines with J gene TRBJ2-3, with TRBD2 matching over 11 bases. The CDR3 extends over 16 amino acids. Trimming cost V 1 base and J 1 base; bases outside gene matches: 4. Germline assignment: CDR1 DFQATT and CDR2 SNEGSKA (reference sequence).

On this clone: It may be a read error: a sequence one base away is much more abundant. CDR3 bases: TGTGCCAGCAGCTTGGGGCCCGGGGTGGGGCTGAGCTCCTACGAGCAGTACTTC. Its translation: CASSLGPGVGLSSYEQYF. The chain couples TRBV11-2 to TRBJ2-7; either TRBD1 or TRBD2 may supply D (5 bases each). CDR1 and CDR2 from the germline V gene are SGHAT and FQNNGV. V was shortened by 3 bases and J by 0 bases, with 21 bases between the two germline ends. This CDR3 spans 18 amino acids.

This clone was detected ten times or more. This sequence joins TRBV10-3 and TRBJ1-2; D is unresolved. V gave up 0 bases and J gave up 0 bases, with 14 bases separating them. CDR3 size: 17 residues. CDR1 is ENHRY and CDR2 is SYGVKD in the germline V gene. CDR3 in DNA: TGTGCCATCAGTGAGTCCGAATTGCAGAAACCTAACTATGGCTACACCTTC. This translates into CAISESELQKPNYGYTF.

This chain joins TRBV11-1 and TRBJ2-6; 8 bases map to TRBD1. This CDR3 contains 20 residues. After removal of 0 bases from V and 0 bases from J, the junction contained 10 bases not matched to a gene. Germline V gene data show CDR1 as SGHAT and CDR2 as FQDESV (reference sequence). CDR3 in DNA: TGTGCCAGCAGCTTAGCGGAAGGGACAGGTTCCTACTCTGGGGCCAACGTCCTGACTTTC. Its translation: CASSLAEGTGSYSGANVLTF.

This clone was seen many times. The chain links TRBV14 to TRBJ2-2; TRBD2 aligns across 10 bases. V lost 4 bases to trimming and J lost 9 bases; unmatched junction nucleotides: 2. Germline V gene sequence: CDR1 SGHDN, CDR2 FVKESK. The CDR3 extends over 13 amino acids. The CDR3 DNA is TGTGCCAGCAGCCTAGCGGGAGGCCGGGAGCTGTTTTTT. Protein: CASSLAGGRELFF.

This clone was observed many times. Here the CDR3 reads CASSLVLAGETQYF. In nucleotides, the CDR3 is TGCGCCAGCAGCTTGGTTTTGGCAGGAGAGACCCAGTACTTC. The V call is TRBV5-1, the J call TRBJ2-5; D gene uncertain. The germline V and J ends were trimmed by 0 bases and 4 bases, with 10 bases remaining between them. CDR1 is SGHRS, CDR2 YFSETQ, per germline. The CDR3 is made up of 14 amino acids.

This clone was observed a handful of times. CDR3: CASSSVYSGGEQTEAFF. In DNA form, the CDR3 reads TGTGCCAGCAGTAGTGTATACTCAGGGGGCGAGCAGACTGAAGCTTTCTTT. The chain uses TRBV12-3 or TRBV12-4 and TRBJ1-1; 8 bases align to TRBD1. This CDR3 is built from 17 residues. V shed 5 bases and J 5 bases; nucleotides not matched to a gene: 16.

This clone was picked up many times. The chain joins TRBV10-2 to TRBJ1-1; D is ambiguous. V lost 6 bases to trimming and J lost 5 bases, with 13 bases between them. CDR1 and CDR2 (germline): WSHSY, SAAADI. The CDR3 consists of 13 residues. CDR3 sequence: CASRALLETEAFF. CDR3 bases: TGCGCCAGCAGGGCCCTACTGGAGACTGAAGCTTTCTTT.